This T cell receptor (beta chain) stems from a study of blood T cell repertoires in COVID-19. The recovered donors of Cohort 3 showed two negative PCRs, clearance, or symptom resolution. The CDR3 contains 16 residues. V lost 2 bases, J lost 9 bases, and 8 bases stayed unmatched. CDR1 is MNHEY and CDR2 is SVGAGI in the germline V gene. This clone was detected only once. Only in-frame clones appear in the TCRdb table, and some are missing; sequencing was by immunoSEQ multiplex PCR. The data hold a few hundred thousand clones, with approximately 83% observed a single time. The chain has TRBV6-5 and TRBJ1-6; 9 bases fit TRBD1. The source of this sequence is a man between 25 and 39 years old who had recovered from COVID-19. The sequenced material came from PBMCs or T cells enriched from blood (not recorded which). The chain's CDR3 is CASSYLRTGVGSPLHF. The CDR3 DNA sequence: TGTGCCAGCAGTTACCTTCGGACAGGGGTTGGTTCACCCCTCCACTTT.